This T cell receptor (beta chain) was identified during a study of T cells after yellow fever vaccination. TCRdb reprocessed the 5' RACE reads with MiXCR, giving one entry per CDR3 protein. This table holds some 160,000 distinct CDR3 sequences, 9.3% found once. This sequence was found in a man younger than 35 who received the YFV17D yellow fever vaccine. The sample was CD8+ T cells sorted from PBMCs, taken 45 days after the yellow fever booster vaccination.

The CDR3 DNA sequence: TGTGCCAGCAGTCCCAGTGGGCCGGGGAACACTGAAGCTTTCTTT. Translating it yields CASSPSGPGNTEAFF. The genes are TRBV7-3 and TRBJ1-1, with unresolved D. The V and J ends lost 6 bases and 1 base respectively, with 15 bases between them. This CDR3 region has 15 residues. The germline gives CDR1 SGHTA, CDR2 FQGTGA.